What follows are 5 T cell receptor beta chains derived from one specimen sequenced in a study of identical twins. TCRdb fed the 5' RACE reads into MiXCR, producing one record per CDR3 protein. Of 350,000 to 600,000 distinct CDR3 sequences listed, 14% are singletons. The data also belong to a second study, concerning yellow fever vaccine responses in identical twins.

Sequences were obtained from CD4+ T cells sorted from blood. The receptors stem from a woman under 30 in good health.

The sample holds many counts of this clonotype. CDR3 amino acids: CSGTGVYNEQFF. CDR3 bases: TGCAGTGGAACAGGGGTTTACAATGAGCAGTTCTTC. V is TRBV20-1 and J is TRBJ2-1; 7 bases map to TRBD1. Germline trimming cut 7 bases from V and 4 bases from J; bases unmatched to any gene: 4. The V gene's germline CDR1 is DFQATT and CDR2 SNEGSKA (reference sequence). The CDR3 length is 12 residues.

This clonotype was counted ten times or more. The chain combines TRBV6-4 with TRBJ2-3; 7 positions match TRBD1. The CDR3 sequence is 15 residues long. Germline CDR1 is MRHNA and CDR2 is SNTAGT. Trimming cost V 6 bases and J 3 bases; bases outside gene matches: 9. CDR3 sequence (DNA): TGTGCCAGCAGCAACCAAATGACAGGGACAGATACGCAGTATTTT. This codes for CASSNQMTGTDTQYF.

This sequence joins TRBV5-1 and TRBJ2-5, with TRBD2 matching 9 bases. Trimming took 2 bases from V and 0 from J; bases not matched to a gene: 2. CDR1 is SGHRS and CDR2 is YFSETQ in the germline V gene. CDR3 size: 15 residues. The CDR3 protein is CASSLLAGHQETQYF. The CDR3, as DNA: TGCGCCAGCAGCTTACTAGCGGGTCACCAAGAGACCCAGTACTTC. The variable domain in full, with the rest retrieved from reference TRBV5-1 and TRBJ2-5, is KAGVTQTPRYLIKTRGQQVTLSCSPISGHRSVSWYQQTPGQGLQFLFEYFSETQRNKGNFPGRFSGRQFSNSRSEMNVSTLELGDSALYLCASSLLAGHQETQYFGPGTRLLVL.

This clonotype came up many times. CDR3 sequence (DNA): TGCGCCAGCAGCGTGGGTGTCGGCGCCAAAAACATTCAGTACTTC. It is translated as CASSVGVGAKNIQYF. The gene calls are TRBV5-1 and TRBJ2-4; D is ambiguous. Trimming pared 4 bases from V and 1 base from J, leaving 12 bases between. The CDR3 loop spans 15 amino acids. From germline, CDR1 is SGHRS and CDR2 YFSETQ. The complete variable domain, with remaining parts taken from reference TRBV5-1 and TRBJ2-4, reads KAGVTQTPRYLIKTRGQQVTLSCSPISGHRSVSWYQQTPGQGLQFLFEYFSETQRNKGNFPGRFSGRQFSNSRSEMNVSTLELGDSALYLCASSVGVGAKNIQYFGAGTRLSVL.

This clonotype was detected a few times. The chain has TRBV2 and TRBJ2-5, with 8 positions matching TRBD2. The CDR3 totals 11 residues. CDR1 is SNHLY, CDR2 FYNNEI, per germline. The V gene end was trimmed by 9 bases and the J gene end by 7 bases; junction bases not matched to a gene: 4. The CDR3 bases are TGTGCCAGGGGACTAGAAGGGACCCAGTACTTC. Its translation: CARGLEGTQYF.